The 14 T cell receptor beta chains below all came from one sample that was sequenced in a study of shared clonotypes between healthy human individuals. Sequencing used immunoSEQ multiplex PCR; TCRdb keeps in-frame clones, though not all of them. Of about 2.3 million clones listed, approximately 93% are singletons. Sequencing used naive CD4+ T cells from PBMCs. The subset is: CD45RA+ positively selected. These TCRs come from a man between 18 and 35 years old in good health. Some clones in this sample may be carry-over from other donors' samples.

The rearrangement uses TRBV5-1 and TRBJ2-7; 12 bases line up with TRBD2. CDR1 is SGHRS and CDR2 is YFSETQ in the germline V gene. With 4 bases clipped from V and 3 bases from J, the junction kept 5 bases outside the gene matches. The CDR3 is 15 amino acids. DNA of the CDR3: TGCGCCAGCAGCGAAACACTAGCGGGAGGCTACGAGCAGTACTTC. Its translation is CASSETLAGGYEQYF.

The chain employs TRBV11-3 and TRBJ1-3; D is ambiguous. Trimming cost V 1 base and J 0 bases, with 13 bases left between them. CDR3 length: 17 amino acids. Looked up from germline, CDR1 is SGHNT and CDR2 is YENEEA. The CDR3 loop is CASSLGGYGSSGNTIYF. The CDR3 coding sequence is TGTGCCAGCAGCTTAGGAGGATACGGCAGCTCTGGAAACACCATATATTTT.

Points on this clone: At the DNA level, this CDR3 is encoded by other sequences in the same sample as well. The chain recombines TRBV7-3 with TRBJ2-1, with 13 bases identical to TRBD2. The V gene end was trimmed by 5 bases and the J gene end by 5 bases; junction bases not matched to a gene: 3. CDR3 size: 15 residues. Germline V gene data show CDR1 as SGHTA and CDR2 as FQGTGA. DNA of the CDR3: TGTGCCAGCAGCCGGGGGACTAGCGGGGACAATGAGCAGTTCTTC. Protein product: CASSRGTSGDNEQFF. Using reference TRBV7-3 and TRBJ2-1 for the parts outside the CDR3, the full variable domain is GAGVSQTPSNKVTEKGKYVELRCDPISGHTALYWYRQSLGQGPEFLIYFQGTGAADDSGLPNDRFFAVRPEGSVSTLKIQRTERGDSAVYLCASSRGTSGDNEQFFGPGTRLTVL.

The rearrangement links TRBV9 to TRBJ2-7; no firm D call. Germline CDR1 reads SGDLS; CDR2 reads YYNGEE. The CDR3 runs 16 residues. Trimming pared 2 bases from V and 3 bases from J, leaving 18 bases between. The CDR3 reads CASSVQNSPPIYEQYF. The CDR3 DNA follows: TGTGCCAGCAGCGTGCAAAACAGTCCCCCGATCTACGAGCAGTACTTC.

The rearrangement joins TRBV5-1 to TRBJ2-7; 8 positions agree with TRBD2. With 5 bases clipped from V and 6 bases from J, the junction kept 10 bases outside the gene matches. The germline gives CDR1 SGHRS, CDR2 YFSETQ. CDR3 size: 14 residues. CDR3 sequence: CASSGASGSGEQYF. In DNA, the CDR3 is TGCGCCAGCAGTGGGGCCAGCGGGAGTGGCGAGCAGTACTTC.

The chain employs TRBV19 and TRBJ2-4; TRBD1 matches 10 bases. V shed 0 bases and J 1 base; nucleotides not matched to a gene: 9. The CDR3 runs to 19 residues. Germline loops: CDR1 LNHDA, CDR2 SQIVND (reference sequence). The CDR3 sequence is CASSIDPGQGKLAKNIQYF. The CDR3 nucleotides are TGTGCCAGTAGTATAGACCCGGGACAGGGGAAGCTGGCCAAAAACATTCAGTACTTC.

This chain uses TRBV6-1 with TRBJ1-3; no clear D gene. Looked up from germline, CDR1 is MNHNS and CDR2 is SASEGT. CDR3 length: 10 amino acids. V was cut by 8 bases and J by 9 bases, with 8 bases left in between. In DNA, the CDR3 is TGTGCCAGCGGGGTAGGCACCATATATTTT. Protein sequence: CASGVGTIYF.

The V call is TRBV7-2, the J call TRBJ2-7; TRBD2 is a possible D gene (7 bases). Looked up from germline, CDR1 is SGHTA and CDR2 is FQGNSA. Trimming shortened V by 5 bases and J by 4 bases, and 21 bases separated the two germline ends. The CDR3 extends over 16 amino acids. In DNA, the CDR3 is TGTGCCAGCAGCCCACGGCGGGGGCAGGGGAGTTACGAGCAGTACTTC. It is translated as CASSPRRGQGSYEQYF.

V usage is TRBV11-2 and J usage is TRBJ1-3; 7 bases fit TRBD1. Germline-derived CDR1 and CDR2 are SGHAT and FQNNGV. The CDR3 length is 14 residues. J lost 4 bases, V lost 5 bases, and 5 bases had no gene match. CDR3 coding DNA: TGTGCCAGCAGCGACAGGGTGTCCGGAAACACCATATATTTT. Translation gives CASSDRVSGNTIYF.

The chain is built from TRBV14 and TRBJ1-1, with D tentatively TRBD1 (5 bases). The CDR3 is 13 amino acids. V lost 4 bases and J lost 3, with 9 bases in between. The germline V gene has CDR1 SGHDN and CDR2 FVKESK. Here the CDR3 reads CASSRGVYTEAFF. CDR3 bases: TGTGCCAGCAGCCGAGGGGTCTACACTGAAGCTTTCTTT.

The CDR3 nucleotides are TGTGCCAGCAGCTTAACGAGTGTCGGTGAAAAACTGTTTTTT. It is translated as CASSLTSVGEKLFF. The chain joins TRBV7-3 to TRBJ1-4; no clear D gene. Trimming took off 0 bases at V and 7 bases at J, with 9 bases between the two ends. This CDR3 is built from 14 residues. Germline CDR1 SGHTA, CDR2 FQGTGA.

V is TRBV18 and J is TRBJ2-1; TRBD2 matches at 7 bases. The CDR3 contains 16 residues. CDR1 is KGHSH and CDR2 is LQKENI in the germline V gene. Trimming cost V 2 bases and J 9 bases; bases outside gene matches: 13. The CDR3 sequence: CASSPRGRAGRGEQFF. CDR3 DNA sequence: TGTGCCAGCTCACCAAGAGGGAGGGCCGGACGAGGTGAGCAGTTCTTC. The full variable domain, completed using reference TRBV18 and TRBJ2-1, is NAGVMQNPRHLVRRRGQEARLRCSPMKGHSHVYWYRQLPEEGLKFMVYLQKENIIDESGMPKERFSAEFPKEGPSILRIQQVVRGDSAAYFCASSPRGRAGRGEQFFGPGTRLTVL.

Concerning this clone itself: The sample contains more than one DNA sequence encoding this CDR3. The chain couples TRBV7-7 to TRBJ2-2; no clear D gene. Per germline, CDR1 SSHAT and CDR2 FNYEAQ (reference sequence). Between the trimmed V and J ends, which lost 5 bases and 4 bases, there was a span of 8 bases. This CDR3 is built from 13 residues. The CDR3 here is CASSPGPTGELFF. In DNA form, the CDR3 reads TGTGCCAGCAGCCCGGGCCCCACCGGGGAGCTGTTTTTT.

The CDR3 nucleotides read TGTGCCAGCAGTGACCGAAACATCGGGGAGCAGTACTTC. Translated, it gives CASSDRNIGEQYF. V usage is TRBV6-1 and J usage is TRBJ2-7; unclear D gene. The CDR3 covers 13 residues. V was clipped by 3 bases and J by 7 bases, with 13 bases between them. Germline V lookup: CDR1 MNHNS, CDR2 SASEGT.